Following are 27 T cell receptor beta chains from one sample sequenced in a study of blood T cell repertoires in COVID-19. The table came from immunoSEQ multiplex PCR; TCRdb's copy has only in-frame clones and leaves some out. The sample has around 200,000 clones; 65% to 90% are singletons. The sequenced sample was PBMCs or T cells enriched from blood (not recorded which). Source of these receptors: a woman in her twenties or thirties who had been exposed to COVID-19.

The rearrangement links TRBV7-9 to TRBJ2-3; no clear D gene. CDR3 size: 11 residues. With 4 bases removed from V and 3 bases from J, the gap between germline ends came to 2 bases. The germline CDR1 and CDR2 sequences are SEHNR and FQNEAQ (reference sequence). This chain's CDR3 is CASSSTDTQYF. For the CDR3, the DNA is TGTGCCAGCAGCTCGACAGATACGCAGTATTTT.

The V gene is TRBV21-1, the J gene TRBJ1-1; the DNA was not used to check the table's D call, TRBD1. TRBV21-1 is termed a pseudogene. The CDR3 extends over 13 amino acids. The CDR3 here is CARPDRAGTEAFF. In DNA, the CDR3 is TGTGCCAGACCAGACAGGGCCGGTACTGAAGCTTTCTTT.

The rearrangement uses TRBV27 and TRBJ2-7, with D possibly being TRBD1 (6 bases). There are 13 residues in the CDR3. V lost 6 bases to trimming and J lost 2 bases, with 11 bases between them. The germline CDR1 and CDR2 sequences are MNHEY and SMNVEV (reference sequence). The CDR3 DNA sequence: TGTGCCAGCAGACCTGGGACACCCTACGAGCAGTACTTC. Encoded protein: CASRPGTPYEQYF.

J is TRBJ1-1 and V is TRBV7-3; 11 bases are shared with TRBD1. CDR1 and CDR2 (germline): SGHTA, FQGTGA. Trimming at V came to 3 bases and at J to 3 bases, leaving 3 bases not matched to a gene. This CDR3 is 15 amino acids long. In DNA form, the CDR3 reads TGTGCCAGCAGCTTGGGACAGGGGGAGGACACTGAAGCTTTCTTT. It encodes CASSLGQGEDTEAFF.

In its sample, this clone was seen once. V gene TRBV13 combines with J gene TRBJ2-7; 7 nucleotides agree with TRBD2. There are 16 residues in the CDR3. Germline values: CDR1 PRHDT, CDR2 FYEKMQ (reference sequence). V lost 5 bases, J lost 2 bases, and 12 bases stayed unmatched. The CDR3 loop reads CASSPRPGTITYEQYF. The CDR3 DNA follows: TGTGCCAGCAGCCCTCGACCCGGGACTATTACCTACGAGCAGTACTTC.

The chain uses TRBV27 and TRBJ2-7, with TRBD2 matching over 13 bases. V shed 3 bases, J shed 7 bases, and the junction held 6 bases outside the gene matches. This CDR3 is 15 amino acids long. Germline CDR1 MNHEY, CDR2 SMNVEV (reference sequence). The CDR3 region has the DNA TGTGCCAGCAGTTTGACTAGCGGGGGGCCGGGGGAGCAGTACTTC. It specifies CASSLTSGGPGEQYF.

The J gene is TRBJ1-1, the V gene TRBV2; D is perhaps TRBD1 (5 bases). V lost 6 bases, J lost 1 base, and 12 bases lay in between. Germline V gene data show CDR1 as SNHLY and CDR2 as FYNNEI. The CDR3 length is 14 residues. The CDR3 here is CASSVGARNTEAFF. The CDR3 nucleotides read TGTGCCAGCAGCGTTGGGGCCCGGAACACTGAAGCTTTCTTT.

The chain has TRBV7-8 and TRBJ1-6; tentatively, D is TRBD1 (5 bases). The V end was cut by 5 bases, the J end by 10 bases, with 21 bases between. The CDR3 covers 16 residues. Germline V lookup: CDR1 SGHVS, CDR2 FQNEAQ. CDR3 sequence: CASSLSGSGVRSPLHF. The CDR3 coding sequence is TGTGCCAGCAGCCTGTCTGGGTCGGGGGTGAGATCACCCCTCCACTTT.

The gene calls are TRBV5-6 and TRBJ2-3, with TRBD1 as a possible D gene (6 bases). Germline V gives CDR1 SGHDT, CDR2 YYEEEE. V was pared by 4 bases and J by 4 bases, with 16 bases between. This CDR3 contains 15 residues. In nucleotides, the CDR3 is TGTGCCAGCAGCAGTAGATCAGGGGTTGCAGATACGCAGTATTTT. Protein sequence: CASSSRSGVADTQYF.

J is TRBJ1-2 and V is TRBV24-1; 7 bases map to TRBD1. Germline values: CDR1 KGHDR, CDR2 SFDVKD. The CDR3 has 15 residues. Trimming removed 6 bases from V and 8 bases from J; junction bases left unmatched: 14. CDR3 bases: TGTGCCACCAGTCTAAAGGGACAGCCACTGGAGGGCTACACCTTC. This translates into CATSLKGQPLEGYTF.

The genes are TRBV2 and TRBJ2-2, with 12 bases that match TRBD1. This CDR3 is 16 amino acids long. Germline CDR1 is SNHLY and CDR2 is FYNNEI. Losses at the gene ends were 5 bases for V and 5 bases for J; bases not matched to a gene: 6. The CDR3 loop reads CASSLGQGARTGELFF. CDR3 sequence (DNA): TGTGCCAGCAGTTTGGGACAGGGGGCTCGGACCGGGGAGCTGTTTTTT.

The rearrangement uses TRBV5-1 and TRBJ1-2, with D unresolved. Trimming removed 4 bases from V and 8 bases from J, with 18 bases in between. CDR3 length: 14 residues. Germline loops: CDR1 SGHRS, CDR2 YFSETQ. The CDR3 sequence: CASSPHIGNKGYTF. The CDR3 region has the DNA TGCGCCAGCAGCCCGCACATCGGGAATAAGGGCTACACCTTC.

V and J are TRBV20-1 and TRBJ1-6; no clear D. Germline assignment: CDR1 DFQATT and CDR2 SNEGSKA (reference sequence). The CDR3 spans 15 residues. V lost 3 bases, J lost 0 bases, and 9 bases lay in between. The CDR3 DNA reads as TGCAGTGCTAGTTTGGGGAGCTCCTATAATTCACCCCTCCACTTT. This codes for CSASLGSSYNSPLHF.

This clone was detected once. V and J are TRBV6-5 and TRBJ1-2; D is unclear. CDR1 MNHEY and CDR2 SVGAGI come from the germline V gene. The CDR3 loop spans 14 amino acids. Trimming removed 7 bases at V and 4 bases at J, with 16 bases between. The CDR3 coding sequence is TGTGCCAGCACCGAAATTGGGAGGTCCTATGGCTACACCTTC. This encodes CASTEIGRSYGYTF.

The gene calls are TRBV4-1 and TRBJ2-7, with D possibly TRBD2 on 5 matching bases. The CDR3 extends over 14 amino acids. Germline V gene data show CDR1 as MGHRA and CDR2 as YSYEKL. With 0 bases removed from V and 6 bases from J, the gap between germline ends came to 12 bases. CDR3 amino acids: CASSQDRRAGEQYF. The CDR3 DNA reads as TGCGCCAGCAGCCAAGATCGGCGGGCAGGCGAGCAGTACTTC.

This chain joins TRBV20-1 and TRBJ2-7, with D possibly matching TRBD1 (6 bases). The CDR3 is 11 amino acids. Looked up from germline, CDR1 is DFQATT and CDR2 is SNEGSKA (reference sequence). V lost 2 bases, J lost 6 bases, and 8 bases lay in between. The CDR3 DNA reads TGCAGTGCTAGAAAACAGGGCGAGCAGTACTTC. This sequence encodes CSARKQGEQYF.

The genes are TRBV30 and TRBJ1-1; 8 nucleotides align to TRBD1. CDR3 length: 13 residues. V trimming: 5 bases; J trimming: 10 bases; junction bases outside the gene matches: 12. The germline V gene encodes CDR1 GTSNPN and CDR2 SVGIG (reference sequence). The CDR3 nucleotides are TGTGCCTGGGTAACAGGGGGAGGGTCGGTAGCTTTCTTT. Translation: CAWVTGGGSVAFF.

This chain connects TRBV18 to TRBJ1-1, with D maybe TRBD1 (5 bases). Deletions cut 4 bases from V and 0 bases from J, with 6 bases between. Germline loops: CDR1 KGHSH, CDR2 LQKENI. The CDR3 is 13 amino acids. The CDR3 region has the DNA TGTGCCAGCTCACAGGGGATGAACACTGAAGCTTTCTTT. Translating it yields CASSQGMNTEAFF.

V and J are TRBV19 and TRBJ1-1; a possible D gene is TRBD1 (6 bases). CDR3 size: 15 residues. Germline CDR1 is LNHDA and CDR2 is SQIVND (reference sequence). Trimming removed 1 base at V and 2 bases at J, with 11 bases between. The CDR3 DNA reads as TGTGCCAGTAGTATAGCAGCAGGGGTAAACACTGAAGCTTTCTTT. Amino acids: CASSIAAGVNTEAFF. The full variable domain, rest sourced from reference TRBV19 and TRBJ1-1, is DGGITQSPKYLFRKEGQNVTLSCEQNLNHDAMYWYRQDPGQGLRLIYYSQIVNDFQKGDIAEGYSVSREKKESFPLTVTSAQKNPTAFYLCASSIAAGVNTEAFFGQGTRLTVV.

This clone was recorded only once. The chain uses TRBV3-1 (or the pseudogene TRBV3-2) and TRBJ2-7; D is uncertain. There are 14 residues in the CDR3. From germline, CDR1 is LGHDT and CDR2 YNNKEL (reference sequence). V lost 2 bases, J lost 6 bases, and 14 bases lay in between. DNA for the CDR3: TGTGCCAGCAGCCAATACGGCCAGGAAGGCGAGCAGTACTTC. Its protein product is CASSQYGQEGEQYF.

This clone has just one count. The chain recombines TRBV2 with TRBJ2-6; 7 bases agree with TRBD1. From germline, CDR1 is SNHLY and CDR2 FYNNEI. Trimming at V came to 7 bases and at J to 0 bases, leaving 9 bases not matched to a gene. This CDR3 contains 17 residues. CDR3 loop: CASTRDSGSSGANVLTF. Written as DNA, the CDR3 is TGTGCCAGCACTCGGGACAGTGGGTCCTCTGGGGCCAACGTCCTGACTTTC.

The V call is TRBV19, the J call TRBJ1-4, with D possibly matching TRBD1 (5 bases). The CDR3 contains 15 residues. V lost 3 bases and J 7 bases, leaving 15 bases between the germline ends. Germline V gene data show CDR1 as LNHDA and CDR2 as SQIVND (reference sequence). The CDR3: CASSMNPGRGEKLFF. In DNA, the CDR3 is TGTGCCAGTAGTATGAATCCGGGGCGGGGTGAAAAACTGTTTTTT. The entire variable domain, with the rest obtained from reference TRBV19 and TRBJ1-4, is as follows: DGGITQSPKYLFRKEGQNVTLSCEQNLNHDAMYWYRQDPGQGLRLIYYSQIVNDFQKGDIAEGYSVSREKKESFPLTVTSAQKNPTAFYLCASSMNPGRGEKLFFGSGTQLSVL.

This clone has just one count. The rearrangement uses TRBV2 and TRBJ1-2; 7 nucleotides match TRBD1. Germline values: CDR1 SNHLY, CDR2 FYNNEI. CDR3 length: 15 residues. With 6 bases clipped from V and 4 bases from J, the junction kept 11 bases outside the gene matches. The CDR3 sequence is CASRKLRGPAYGYTF. CDR3 DNA sequence: TGTGCCAGCAGAAAACTAAGGGGGCCTGCCTATGGCTACACCTTC.

The chain recombines TRBV6-5 with TRBJ1-3; the D gene is possibly TRBD1 (5 bases). Germline loops: CDR1 MNHEY, CDR2 SVGAGI. The CDR3 has 15 residues. V was cut by 8 bases and J by 0 bases, with 14 bases left in between. DNA for the CDR3: TGTGCCAGCGGCACAGACAGAGGCTCTGGAAACACCATATATTTT. It specifies CASGTDRGSGNTIYF.

In this sample, this clone turned up once. The chain recombines TRBV10-3 with TRBJ1-5; a weak D match, TRBD1 (6 bases). The CDR3 is 13 residues long. The V gene's germline CDR1 is ENHRY and CDR2 SYGVKD. Trimming left V 5 bases short and J 7 bases short, with 12 bases between. The CDR3 is CAISTGSVQPQHF. CDR3 sequence (DNA): TGTGCCATCAGTACAGGGTCTGTACAGCCCCAGCATTTT.

The J gene is TRBJ2-3, the V gene TRBV10-3; TRBD2 matches at 9 bases. The CDR3 is 17 amino acids. Germline V lookup: CDR1 ENHRY, CDR2 SYGVKD. The V gene end was trimmed by 0 bases and the J gene end by 2 bases; junction bases not matched to a gene: 6. CDR3 sequence: CAISESSSGGPTDTQYF. Written as DNA, the CDR3 is TGTGCCATCAGTGAGTCGTCCAGCGGGGGGCCCACAGATACGCAGTATTTT.

V is TRBV21-1 and J is TRBJ2-7; the D call in the table, TRBD2, was not verified against the DNA. TRBV21-1 constitutes a pseudogene. This CDR3 comprises 17 residues. The CDR3 protein is CASSKGAGVAGPYEQYF. In DNA form, the CDR3 reads TGTGCCAGCAGCAAAGGTGCCGGGGTAGCGGGACCATACGAGCAGTACTTC.